Listed here are 3 T cell receptor beta chains from one sample, sequenced in a study of early T cells in non-severe SARS-CoV-2 infection. TCRdb ran MiXCR on the 5' RACE reads and lists one entry per CDR3 protein. The profile shows 37,000 or so distinct CDR3 sequences, 5.8% of them singletons. The sample comprised whole blood. These receptors were obtained from an adult who was a healthcare worker with PCR-confirmed SARS-CoV-2 infection or an uninfected control (not recorded which).

This clonotype was found many times. The V call is TRBV11-2, the J call TRBJ2-3, with 11 nucleotides matching TRBD2. Germline V lookup: CDR1 SGHAT, CDR2 FQNNGV. This CDR3 has 15 residues. V lost 4 bases and J lost 9; bases outside the gene matches: 9. The CDR3, as DNA: TGTGCCAGCAGCTCCTCTAGCGGGGGGTTTGGAACGCAGTATTTT. Translating it yields CASSSSSGGFGTQYF.

This clonotype was picked up many times. V is TRBV6-1 and J is TRBJ1-1; D remains ambiguous. Looked up from germline, CDR1 is MNHNS and CDR2 is SASEGT. The CDR3 sequence is 14 residues long. V gave up 1 base and J gave up 0 bases, with 6 bases separating them. The CDR3 is CASSEGLVNTEAFF. CDR3 DNA sequence: TGTGCCAGCAGTGAAGGGCTCGTGAACACTGAAGCTTTCTTT.

The table lists this clonotype with many counts. The chain joins TRBV15 to TRBJ2-7; the D is unclear. The CDR3 runs to 11 residues. The germline CDR1 and CDR2 sequences are LNHNV and YYDKDF (reference sequence). The ends were cut back, 5 bases at V and 5 bases at J, with 7 bases in the middle. The CDR3 spells CATSGFHEQYF. The DNA of the CDR3 is TGTGCCACCAGCGGTTTCCACGAGCAGTACTTC.